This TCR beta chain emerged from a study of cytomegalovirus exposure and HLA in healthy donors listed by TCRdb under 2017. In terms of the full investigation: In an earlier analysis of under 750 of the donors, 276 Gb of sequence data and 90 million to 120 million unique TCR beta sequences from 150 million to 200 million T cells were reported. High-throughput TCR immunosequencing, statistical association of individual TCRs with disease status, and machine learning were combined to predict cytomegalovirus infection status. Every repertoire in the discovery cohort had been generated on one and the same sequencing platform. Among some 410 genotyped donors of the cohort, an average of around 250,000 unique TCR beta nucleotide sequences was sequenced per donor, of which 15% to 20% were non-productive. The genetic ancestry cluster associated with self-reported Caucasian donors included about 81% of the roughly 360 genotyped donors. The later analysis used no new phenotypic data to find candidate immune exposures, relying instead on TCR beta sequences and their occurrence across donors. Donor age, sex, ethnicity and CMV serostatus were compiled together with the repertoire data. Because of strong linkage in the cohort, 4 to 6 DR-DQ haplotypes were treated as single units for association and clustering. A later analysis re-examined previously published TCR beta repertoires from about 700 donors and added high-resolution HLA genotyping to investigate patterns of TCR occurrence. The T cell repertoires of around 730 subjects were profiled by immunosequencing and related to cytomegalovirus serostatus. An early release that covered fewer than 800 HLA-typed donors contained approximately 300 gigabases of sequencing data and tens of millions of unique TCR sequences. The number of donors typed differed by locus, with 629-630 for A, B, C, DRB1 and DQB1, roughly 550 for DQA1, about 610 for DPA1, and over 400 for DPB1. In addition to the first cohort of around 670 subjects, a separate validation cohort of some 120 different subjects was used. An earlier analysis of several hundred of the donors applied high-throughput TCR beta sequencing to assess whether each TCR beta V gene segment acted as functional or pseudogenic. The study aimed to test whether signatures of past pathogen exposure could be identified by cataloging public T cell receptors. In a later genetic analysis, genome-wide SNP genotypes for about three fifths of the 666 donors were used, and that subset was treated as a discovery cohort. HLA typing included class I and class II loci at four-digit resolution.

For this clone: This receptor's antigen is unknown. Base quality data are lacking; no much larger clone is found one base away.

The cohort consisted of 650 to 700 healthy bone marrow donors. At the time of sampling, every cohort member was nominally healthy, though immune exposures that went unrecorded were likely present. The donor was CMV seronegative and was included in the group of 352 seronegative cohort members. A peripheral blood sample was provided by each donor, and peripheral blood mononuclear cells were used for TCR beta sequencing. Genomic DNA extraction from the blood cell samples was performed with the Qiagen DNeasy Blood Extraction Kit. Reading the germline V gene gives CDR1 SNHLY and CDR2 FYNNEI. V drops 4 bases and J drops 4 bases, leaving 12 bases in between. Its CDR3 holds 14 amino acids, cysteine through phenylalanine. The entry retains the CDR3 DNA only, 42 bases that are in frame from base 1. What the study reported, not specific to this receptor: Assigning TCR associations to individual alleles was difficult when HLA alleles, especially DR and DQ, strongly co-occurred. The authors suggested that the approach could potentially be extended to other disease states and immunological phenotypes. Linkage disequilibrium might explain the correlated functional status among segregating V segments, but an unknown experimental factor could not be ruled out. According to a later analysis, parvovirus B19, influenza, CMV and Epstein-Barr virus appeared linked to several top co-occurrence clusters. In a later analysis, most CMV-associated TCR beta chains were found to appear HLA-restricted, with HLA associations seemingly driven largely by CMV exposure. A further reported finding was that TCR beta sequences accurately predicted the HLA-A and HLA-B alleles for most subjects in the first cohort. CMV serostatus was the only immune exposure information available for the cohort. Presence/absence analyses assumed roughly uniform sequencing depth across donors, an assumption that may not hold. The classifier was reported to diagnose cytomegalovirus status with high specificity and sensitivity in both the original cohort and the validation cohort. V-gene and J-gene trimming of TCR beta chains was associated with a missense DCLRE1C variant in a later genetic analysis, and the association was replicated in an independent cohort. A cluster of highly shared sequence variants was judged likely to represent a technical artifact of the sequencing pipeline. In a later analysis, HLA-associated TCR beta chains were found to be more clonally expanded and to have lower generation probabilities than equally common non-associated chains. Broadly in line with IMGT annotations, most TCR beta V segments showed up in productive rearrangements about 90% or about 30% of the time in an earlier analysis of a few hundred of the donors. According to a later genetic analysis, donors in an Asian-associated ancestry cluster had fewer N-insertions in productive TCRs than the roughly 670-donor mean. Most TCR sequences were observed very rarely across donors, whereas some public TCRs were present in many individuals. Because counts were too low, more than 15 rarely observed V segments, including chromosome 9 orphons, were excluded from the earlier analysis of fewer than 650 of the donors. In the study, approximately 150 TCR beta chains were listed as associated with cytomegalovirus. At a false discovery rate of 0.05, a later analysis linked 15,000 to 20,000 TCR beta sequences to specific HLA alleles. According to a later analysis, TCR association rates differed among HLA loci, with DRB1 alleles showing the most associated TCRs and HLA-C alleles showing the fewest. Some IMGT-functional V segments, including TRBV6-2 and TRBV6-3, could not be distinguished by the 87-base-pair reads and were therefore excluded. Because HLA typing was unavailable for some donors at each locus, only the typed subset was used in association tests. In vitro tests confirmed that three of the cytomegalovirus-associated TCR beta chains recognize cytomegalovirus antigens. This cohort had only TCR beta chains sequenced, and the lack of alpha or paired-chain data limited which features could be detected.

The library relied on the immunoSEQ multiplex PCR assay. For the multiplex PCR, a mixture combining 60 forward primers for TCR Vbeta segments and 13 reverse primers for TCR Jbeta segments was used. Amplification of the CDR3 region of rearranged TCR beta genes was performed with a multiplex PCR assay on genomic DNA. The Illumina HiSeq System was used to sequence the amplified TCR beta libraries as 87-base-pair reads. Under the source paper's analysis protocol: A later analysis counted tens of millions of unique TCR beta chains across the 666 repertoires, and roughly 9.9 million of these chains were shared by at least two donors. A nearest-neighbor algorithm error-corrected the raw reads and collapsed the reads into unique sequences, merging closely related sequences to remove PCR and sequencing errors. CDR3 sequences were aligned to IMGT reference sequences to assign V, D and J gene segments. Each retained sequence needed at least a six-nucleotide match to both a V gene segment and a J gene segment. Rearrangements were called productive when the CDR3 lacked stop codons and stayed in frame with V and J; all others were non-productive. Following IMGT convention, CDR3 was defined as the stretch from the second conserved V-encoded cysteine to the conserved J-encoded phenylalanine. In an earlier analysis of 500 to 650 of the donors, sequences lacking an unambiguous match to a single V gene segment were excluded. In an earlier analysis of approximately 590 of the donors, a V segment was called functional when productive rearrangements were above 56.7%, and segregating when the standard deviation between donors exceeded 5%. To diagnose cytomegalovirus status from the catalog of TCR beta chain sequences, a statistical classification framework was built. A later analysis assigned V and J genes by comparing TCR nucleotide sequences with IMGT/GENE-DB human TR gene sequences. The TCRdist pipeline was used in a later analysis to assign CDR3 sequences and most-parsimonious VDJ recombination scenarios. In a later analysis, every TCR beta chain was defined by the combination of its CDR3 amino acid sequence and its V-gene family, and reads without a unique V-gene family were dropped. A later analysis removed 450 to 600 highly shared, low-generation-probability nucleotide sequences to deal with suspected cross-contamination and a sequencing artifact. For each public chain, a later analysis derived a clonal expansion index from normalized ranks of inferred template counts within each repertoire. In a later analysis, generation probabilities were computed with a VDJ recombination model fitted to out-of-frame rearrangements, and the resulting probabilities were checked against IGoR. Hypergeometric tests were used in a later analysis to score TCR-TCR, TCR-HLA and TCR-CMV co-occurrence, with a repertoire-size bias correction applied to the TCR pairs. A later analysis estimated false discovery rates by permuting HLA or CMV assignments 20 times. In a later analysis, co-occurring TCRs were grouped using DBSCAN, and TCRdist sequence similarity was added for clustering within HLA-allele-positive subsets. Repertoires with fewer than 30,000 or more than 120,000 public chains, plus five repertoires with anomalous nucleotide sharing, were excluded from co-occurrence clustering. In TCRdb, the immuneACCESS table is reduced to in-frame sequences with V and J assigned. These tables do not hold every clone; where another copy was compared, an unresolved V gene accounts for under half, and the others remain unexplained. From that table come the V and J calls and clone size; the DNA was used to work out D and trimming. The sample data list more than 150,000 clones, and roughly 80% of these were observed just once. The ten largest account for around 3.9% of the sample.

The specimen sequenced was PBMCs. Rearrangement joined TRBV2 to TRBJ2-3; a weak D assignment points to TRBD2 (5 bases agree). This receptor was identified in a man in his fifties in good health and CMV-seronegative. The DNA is TGTGCCAGCAGTGGGCTAGCCAGCCCAGATACGCAGTATTTT. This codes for CASSGLASPDTQYF.